The 17 T cell receptor beta chains given below trace back to one sample, sequenced in a study of patients and donors after allogeneic stem cell transplantation. MiXCR was run by TCRdb on the RT-PCR reads, yielding one entry per CDR3 protein. Of a few hundred thousand distinct CDR3 sequences listed, roughly an eighth are singletons. Sequencing was carried out using blood, either unsorted or a sorted T cell fraction (not recorded which). All receptors derive from a human donor who was either an allogeneic HSCT recipient or a stem cell or donor lymphocyte infusion donor (not recorded which). It is not recorded whose cells these are; they may come from a transplant donor.

This clonotype was counted ten times or more. This chain connects TRBV7-2 to TRBJ1-1; 8 bases are shared with TRBD1. The CDR3 runs to 14 residues. V lost 5 bases and J lost 11; bases outside the gene matches: 13. Germline V gene sequence: CDR1 SGHTA, CDR2 FQGNSA. CDR3 loop: CASSPTRGPHGAFF. CDR3 coding DNA: TGTGCCAGCAGCCCGACCAGGGGGCCCCATGGGGCTTTCTTT.

At least ten counts were recorded for this clonotype. CDR3 loop: CATSDPGTGAANTGELFF. The CDR3 DNA is TGTGCCACCAGTGATCCTGGGACAGGGGCTGCAAACACCGGGGAGCTGTTTTTT. The chain couples TRBV24-1 to TRBJ2-2; 10 nucleotides match TRBD1. V lost 3 bases and J lost 2; bases outside the gene matches: 8. This CDR3 is 18 amino acids long. Germline CDR1 KGHDR, CDR2 SFDVKD.

The rearrangement links TRBV4-2 to TRBJ1-1; D remains ambiguous. The ends were cut back, 4 bases at V and 2 bases at J, with 8 bases in the middle. From germline, CDR1 is LGHNA and CDR2 YNFKEQ. The CDR3 length is 13 residues. The CDR3 is CASSRDINTEAFF. CDR3 nucleotides: TGTGCCAGCAGCCGAGATATTAACACTGAAGCTTTCTTT.

This clonotype was seen only a few times. The rearrangement links TRBV5-1 to TRBJ2-1; D remains ambiguous. This CDR3 is 13 amino acids long. Germline loops: CDR1 SGHRS, CDR2 YFSETQ. V was trimmed by 1 base and J by 6 bases, leaving 8 bases between them. CDR3 in DNA: TGCGCCAGCAGCTTGCTGCAGGCCAATGAGCAGTTCTTC. Translating it yields CASSLLQANEQFF.

This sequence joins TRBV12-3 or TRBV12-4 and TRBJ2-1; 15 nucleotides align to TRBD2. V lost 5 bases, J lost 4 bases, and 3 bases stayed unmatched. The CDR3 totals 16 residues. The CDR3, as DNA: TGTGCCAGCAGTAGGACTAGCGGGAGGGGATACAATGAGCAGTTCTTC. Its protein is CASSRTSGRGYNEQFF.

This clonotype was seen a few times. The gene calls are TRBV4-3 and TRBJ1-4, with a weak D call TRBD1 (5 bases). The CDR3 loop spans 15 amino acids. The germline CDR1 and CDR2 sequences are LGHNA and YSLEER. With 0 bases removed from V and 3 bases from J, the gap between germline ends came to 8 bases. The CDR3 reads CASSQDRGPNEKLFF. The CDR3, as DNA: TGCGCCAGCAGCCAAGATCGGGGACCTAATGAAAAACTGTTTTTT.

The V call is TRBV4-3, the J call TRBJ1-6; D remains ambiguous. Trimming shortened V by 0 bases and J by 3 bases, and 9 bases separated the two germline ends. This CDR3 is built from 16 residues. CDR1 is LGHNA, CDR2 YSLEER, per germline. The CDR3 sequence is CASSQDHGLYNSPLHF. CDR3 DNA sequence: TGCGCCAGCAGCCAAGATCATGGTCTCTATAATTCACCCCTCCACTTT.

The chain joins TRBV6-2 or TRBV6-3 to TRBJ1-1; 7 bases align to TRBD1. The CDR3 covers 16 residues. Germline lookup yields CDR1 MNHEY and CDR2 SVGEGT. J gave up 4 bases and V 2 bases, and 10 bases lay outside the gene matches. CDR3 DNA: TGTGCCAGCAGTTACCCGGCGCAGGGGGTCTTCACTGAAGCTTTCTTT. Translating it yields CASSYPAQGVFTEAFF.

This clonotype showed up many times. Written as DNA, the CDR3 is TGTGCCAGCAGCTTATTGCGGGGGGGGGAGCTGTTTTTT. As protein: CASSLLRGGELFF. This chain joins TRBV7-2 and TRBJ2-2, with 7 bases that match TRBD2. This CDR3 is built from 13 residues. Germline values: CDR1 SGHTA, CDR2 FQGNSA. Trimming took 2 bases from V and 8 from J; bases not matched to a gene: 2.

This clonotype has just one count. This chain connects TRBV6-2 or TRBV6-3 to TRBJ2-5; the D gene could be TRBD1 or TRBD2 (7 bases each). Trimming removed 6 bases from V and 4 bases from J, with 21 bases in between. Germline assignment: CDR1 MNHEY and CDR2 SVGEGT. CDR3 length equals 16 residues. In DNA form, the CDR3 reads TGTGCCAGCAGATCGACTAGCCCTCAGGGGGGAGAGACCCAGTACTTC. Translating it yields CASRSTSPQGGETQYF.

A note on this clonotype: The junction differs from germline at one of its ends, possibly a read error. The chain carries TRBV7-7 and TRBJ2-2; no reliable D call. CDR1 is SSHAT and CDR2 is FNYEAQ in the germline V gene (reference sequence). The CDR3 length is 13 residues. Here the CDR3 DNA reads TGTGCTAGCAGCTTACGGAACCCCGGGGAGCTGTTTTTT. It specifies CASSLRNPGELFF.

The chain employs TRBV5-5 and TRBJ2-3; TRBD1 might be the D (6 bases). The CDR3 contains 13 residues. Trimming pared 6 bases from V and 5 bases from J, leaving 13 bases between. The germline gives CDR1 SGHKS, CDR2 YYEKEE (reference sequence). The DNA for the CDR3 is TGTGCCAGCACGGGACAACCGAAAGATACGCAGTATTTT. This gives the protein CASTGQPKDTQYF.

This chain connects TRBV6-1 to TRBJ1-4, with 8 nucleotides matching TRBD1. This CDR3 is built from 15 residues. The V gene end was trimmed by 5 bases and the J gene end by 7 bases; junction bases not matched to a gene: 9. The germline CDR1 and CDR2 sequences are MNHNS and SASEGT. CDR3 amino acids: CASSRPGQGGEKLFF. The CDR3, as DNA: TGTGCCAGCAGTCGACCCGGACAGGGTGGTGAAAAACTGTTTTTT.

The chain is built from TRBV27 and TRBJ1-4, with TRBD1 as a possible D gene (5 bases). The CDR3 totals 15 residues. The V and J ends lost 6 bases and 7 bases respectively, with 18 bases between them. Looked up from germline, CDR1 is MNHEY and CDR2 is SMNVEV (reference sequence). This CDR3 reads CASSPTGRDSEKLFF. The CDR3 DNA reads as TGTGCCAGCAGCCCCACCGGCAGGGATAGTGAAAAACTGTTTTTT.

This clonotype appeared a few times. The chain carries TRBV12-3 or TRBV12-4 and TRBJ1-4, with D perhaps matching TRBD1 (5 bases). This CDR3 contains 14 residues. Trimming left V 5 bases short and J 4 bases short, with 11 bases between. CDR3 sequence: CASSPRQSNEKLFF. The CDR3 DNA sequence: TGTGCCAGCAGTCCCCGACAGAGTAATGAAAAACTGTTTTTT.

This clonotype was detected many times. The V gene is TRBV5-1, the J gene TRBJ2-5; D ambiguous. This CDR3 comprises 16 residues. V lost 0 bases to trimming and J lost 0 bases, with 12 bases between them. The germline CDR1 and CDR2 sequences are SGHRS and YFSETQ. The CDR3 spells CASSLGVRANQETQYF. The CDR3 DNA is TGCGCCAGCAGCTTGGGGGTCAGAGCGAACCAAGAGACCCAGTACTTC.

Ten or more counts support this clonotype. The chain employs TRBV6-5 and TRBJ2-7; TRBD1 is a possible D gene (6 bases). V shed 2 bases and J shed 3 bases, with 14 bases lying between them. Germline V gives CDR1 MNHEY, CDR2 SVGAGI. The CDR3 is 15 residues long. CDR3 in DNA: TGTGCCAGCAGTTACCTAGATTCAGGGGTCTACGAGCAGTACTTC. Amino acid sequence: CASSYLDSGVYEQYF.